These 14 T cell receptor beta chains originate from one sample sequenced in a study of siplizumab effects on memory and regulatory T cells. The repertoire was sequenced with immunoSEQ multiplex PCR; TCRdb's copy has only in-frame clones and lacks some. The table includes 90,000 to 110,000 clones, roughly 94% detected once. The sample consisted of Tregs sorted from blood. The origin of the receptors is a human donor in good health.

The chain couples TRBV11-2 to TRBJ2-7, with TRBD1 matching 7 bases. CDR3 size: 15 residues. Germline CDR1 and CDR2: SGHAT and FQNNGV. V trimming: 4 bases; J trimming: 3 bases; junction bases outside the gene matches: 9. In DNA form, the CDR3 reads TGTGCCAGCAGCTCGCGGACAGGACTTTTCTACGAGCAGTACTTC. This sequence encodes CASSSRTGLFYEQYF.

The V call is TRBV2, the J call TRBJ1-2; perhaps TRBD1 as D (6 bases). The CDR3 runs to 15 residues. Germline loops: CDR1 SNHLY, CDR2 FYNNEI. V was clipped by 4 bases and J by 5 bases, with 17 bases between them. CDR3: CASSASQQGYYGYTF. CDR3 coding DNA: TGTGCCAGCAGTGCGTCCCAACAGGGTTATTATGGCTACACCTTC.

The chain joins TRBV4-2 to TRBJ2-7; 10 bases are shared with TRBD2. The CDR3 sequence is 16 residues long. With V trimmed by 1 base and J by 3 bases, 6 bases remained unmatched. CDR1 and CDR2 (germline): LGHNA, YNFKEQ. Written as DNA, the CDR3 is TGTGCCAGCAGCCAAGTCAGCGGGGGGGCCCTCTACGAGCAGTACTTC. It translates to CASSQVSGGALYEQYF.

The chain recombines TRBV13 with TRBJ2-5, with 9 positions matching TRBD2. CDR1 is PRHDT, CDR2 FYEKMQ, per germline (reference sequence). CDR3 length equals 16 residues. The V gene end was trimmed by 3 bases and the J gene end by 0 bases; junction bases not matched to a gene: 5. The CDR3 DNA reads as TGTGCCAGCAGCTTGACTAGCGGAAACTACCAAGAGACCCAGTACTTC. Translated: CASSLTSGNYQETQYF.

The chain recombines TRBV6-5 with TRBJ1-2; 10 bases align to TRBD1. This CDR3 has 14 residues. Trimming took 8 bases from V and 7 from J; bases not matched to a gene: 10. CDR1 and CDR2 from the germline V gene are MNHEY and SVGAGI. The CDR3 DNA is TGTGCCAGCTCCCTGGGGACAGGGGTTTCTGGCTACACCTTC. This translates into CASSLGTGVSGYTF.

The rearrangement joins TRBV2 to TRBJ1-2; D is possibly TRBD1 (5 bases). Per the germline V gene, CDR1 is SNHLY and CDR2 is FYNNEI. The ends were cut back, 7 bases at V and 11 bases at J, with 20 bases in the middle. There are 13 residues in the CDR3. The CDR3 spells CASMGDRRASYTF. As DNA, the CDR3 is TGTGCCAGCATGGGGGACCGTCGGGCCTCGTACACCTTC.

This sequence joins TRBV2 and TRBJ1-2; D remains ambiguous. CDR1 is SNHLY, CDR2 FYNNEI, per germline. This CDR3 contains 14 residues. Trimming left V 5 bases short and J 1 base short, with 11 bases between. The CDR3 bases are TGTGCCAGCAGTATGAGTTCCGGTAACTATGGCTACACCTTC. This gives the protein CASSMSSGNYGYTF.

The gene calls are TRBV29-1 and TRBJ2-7, with a tentative D call TRBD2 (6 bases). This CDR3 is 13 amino acids long. Germline V gene sequence: CDR1 SQVTM, CDR2 ANQGSEA. Trimming took 6 bases from V and 4 from J, leaving 16 bases between them. Here the CDR3 DNA reads TGCAGCGTCGGTATAGCGGCACGATACGAGCAGTACTTC. This gives the protein CSVGIAARYEQYF.

This sequence joins TRBV11-3 and TRBJ2-2; tentatively, D is TRBD1 (6 bases). Germline V CDR1 and CDR2: SGHNT, YENEEA. The CDR3 totals 16 residues. V was cut by 4 bases and J by 0 bases, with 12 bases left in between. The CDR3 bases are TGTGCCAGCAGCTCCAGGACAGACGCGAACACCGGGGAGCTGTTTTTT. It specifies CASSSRTDANTGELFF.

The genes are TRBV14 and TRBJ1-2; 10 bases are a match to TRBD1. The trim removed 4 bases at V and 3 bases at J, leaving 2 bases unmatched. This CDR3 region has 14 residues. The germline V gene has CDR1 SGHDN and CDR2 FVKESK. CDR3 sequence: CASSRGTGDYGYTF. CDR3 nucleotides: TGTGCCAGCAGCCGAGGGACAGGGGACTATGGCTACACCTTC.

V gene TRBV6-1 combines with J gene TRBJ1-4; the D gene is possibly TRBD1 (6 bases). Per the germline V gene, CDR1 is MNHNS and CDR2 is SASEGT. Trimming removed 5 bases at V and 13 bases at J, with 14 bases between. The CDR3 spans 12 residues. CDR3 coding DNA: TGTGCCAGCAGTCGGACGACAGGCACACTGTTTTTT. Its protein product is CASSRTTGTLFF.

The V gene is TRBV30, the J gene TRBJ1-1; D is unclear. The length of the CDR3 is 13 residues. Germline CDR1 and CDR2: GTSNPN and SVGIG (reference sequence). Trimming pared 0 bases from V and 1 base from J, leaving 6 bases between. Written as DNA, the CDR3 is TGTGCCTGGAGTGTACTAAGGAACACTGAAGCTTTCTTT. It codes for CAWSVLRNTEAFF.

The rearrangement joins TRBV10-3 to TRBJ2-5; D not certain. The CDR3 is made up of 13 amino acids. With 4 bases removed from V and 1 base from J, the gap between germline ends came to 7 bases. CDR1 is ENHRY and CDR2 is SYGVKD in the germline V gene. The CDR3 nucleotides read TGTGCCATCAGTGGGTCTAGCCAAGAGACCCAGTACTTC. It yields the protein CAISGSSQETQYF.

The rearrangement joins TRBV7-2 to TRBJ2-2; maybe TRBD2 (6 bases). The CDR3 consists of 14 residues. In germline, CDR1 is SGHTA, CDR2 FQGNSA. V was trimmed by 2 bases and J by 6 bases, leaving 10 bases between them. CDR3 region: CASSLLGGAGELFF. In DNA, the CDR3 is TGTGCCAGCAGCTTACTGGGAGGTGCCGGGGAGCTGTTTTTT.